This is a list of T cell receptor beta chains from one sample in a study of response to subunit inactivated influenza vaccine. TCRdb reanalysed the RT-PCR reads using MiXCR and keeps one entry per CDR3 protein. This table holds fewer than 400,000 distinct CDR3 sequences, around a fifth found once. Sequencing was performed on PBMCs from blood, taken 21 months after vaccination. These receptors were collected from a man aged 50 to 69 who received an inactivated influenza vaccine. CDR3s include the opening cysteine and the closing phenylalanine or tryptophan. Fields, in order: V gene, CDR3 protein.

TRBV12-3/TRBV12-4	CASSSPPGLAINIQYF
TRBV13	CASSLGSGLDSPLHF
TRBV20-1	CSARAGLAGARTDTQYF
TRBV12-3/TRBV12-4	CASRTGYLQYF
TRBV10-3	CAISERLARSYEQYF
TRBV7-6	CASSISSSGRNEQFF
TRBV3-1	CASSRGSKAFF
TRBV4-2	CASSQEQNSPLHF
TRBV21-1	CASSDRQRQPQHF
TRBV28	CASSPGTGVINEQFF
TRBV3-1	CASSQGDKNTEAFF
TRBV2	CASKYGNTEAFF
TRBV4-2	CASSHATGAENSPLHF
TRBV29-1	CSVEKEGKGSEAFF
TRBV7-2	CASSYQSLQETQYF
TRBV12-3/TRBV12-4	CASSDPDREQETQYF